The clone carrying this T cell receptor beta chain occurred once. Its antigen is unidentified. This CDR3 contains 14 residues. Germline V gene sequence: CDR1 MGHDK, CDR2 SYGVNS. This record comes from a study of cytomegalovirus exposure and HLA in healthy donors. General study points: Presence/absence comparisons presumed near-even sequencing depth among donors.

60 Vbeta and 13 Jbeta primers were used in PCR. Clones were read by immunoSEQ multiplex PCR, and TCRdb kept only the in-frame ones, dropping some. The sample comprises about 130,000 clones, about 74% of which are singletons, and around 4% rests with the top ten. This TCR was recovered from a woman between 45 and 65 years old in good health and CMV-seropositive. The sequenced sample consisted of PBMCs. The gene calls are TRBV25-1 and TRBJ2-5, with D tentatively TRBD1 (5 bases). With the DNA end fitting TRBJ2-7 better, the J assignment may be wrong. In DNA form, the CDR3 reads TGTGCCAGCAGTGATTCGGTCAGGGTTTACGAGCAGTACTTC. This codes for CASSDSVRVYEQYF.